The source of this TCR beta chain is a study of Tregs in tolerant kidney transplant recipients (dated by TCRdb to between 2018 and 2020). For the study in its entirety: For bulk CFSE mixed lymphocyte reactions, CFSE-labeled recipient PBMCs were cocultured for approximately six days with irradiated donor PBMCs, after which the cells were stained for CD3/CD4/CD8 and FACS-sorted. TCRbeta repertoire sequencing was used in a few healthy controls to compare several ways of expanding Tregs specific for an allogeneic donor. TCRbeta sequencing was used in the study to identify donor-specific regulatory T cells before combined kidney and bone marrow transplantation, and the identified cells were then tracked after transplant.

What the authors observed across the whole study: Although technical replication error seemed to be minimal, the question of biological reproducibility was not addressed directly. Expanding Tregs with activated donor B cells appeared to identify the most biologically relevant and donor-specific TCRbeta repertoire. Because the study included only a small number of patients, the results must be confirmed in larger populations and under other immunosuppression protocols.

Healthy control blood came either as purchased buffy coats or from healthy volunteers. Healthy control blood was separated into PBMCs by Ficoll density gradient and cryopreserved, and patient PBMCs were collected both before and after transplant. Genomic DNA was extracted from sorted cells with the QIAGEN DNeasy Blood and Tissue Kit for TCRbeta CDR3 sequencing. Through immunoSEQ, high-throughput TCRbeta CDR3 sequencing was done commercially, including PCR amplification with internal controls and bias correction. The published analysis was carried out like this. Unique productive TCRbeta sequences were defined by CDR3 nucleotide sequence where primers matched, and otherwise by CDR3 amino acid sequence together with Vbeta and Jbeta genes. A sequence counted as donor-reactive if, in CFSE-low cells, the sequence had a frequency of at least 0.01% and was expanded at least 5-fold compared with unstimulated cells. Repertoire divergence was quantified by Jensen-Shannon divergence using the top 100 TCRbeta sequences ranked by frequency. When a sample had multiple sequencing runs, each run was corrected for sorting error separately and the runs were then pooled. What TCRdb holds here is the immuneACCESS table cut down to in-frame rearrangements. Part of the clones is not present; checked against another copy, under half of the missing clones reflect an unresolved V gene, and the others are unexplained. V, J and clone size were drawn from that table, and D and trimming were deduced from the DNA. The sample data list 9,400 or so clones, and 40% to 50% of these were observed just once. The leading ten clones occupy less than 6.5% of the sample.

Its CDR3 holds 15 amino acids, cysteine through phenylalanine. The CDR3 DNA has 45 bases and is translated from base 1. Trimming at the junction amounts to 6 bases on V and 5 bases on J, and the germline ends lie 19 bases apart. Per the germline V gene, MGHRA is the CDR1 and YSYEKL is the CDR2. For this clone: What antigen it recognizes has not been identified. The input lacks base qualities; no much larger clone sits a single base away.

The TCR originated in a human donor in good health. The chain is encoded by TRBV4-1 joined to TRBJ1-2; TRBD1 is possibly the D segment (6 matching bases). The sequenced sample was CD4+ T cells from blood cultured with allogeneic cells. The CDR3 is CASSPSDLGAYGYTF. The DNA is as follows: TGCGCCAGCAGTCCCTCTGATTTGGGGGCTTATGGCTACACCTTC.